This T cell receptor beta chain was found in a study of control samples from healthy donors and cancer patients. A note on this clone: This specimen includes other DNA sequences encoding the same CDR3.

The CDR3 is 14 residues long. Trimming shortened V by 0 bases and J by 0 bases, and 6 bases separated the two germline ends. Germline values: CDR1 MNHEY, CDR2 SMNVEV (reference sequence). The table came from immunoSEQ multiplex PCR; TCRdb's copy has only in-frame clones and leaves some out. In the table there are about 140,000 clones, roughly nine tenths of which are singletons. The receptor's source is a man aged 25-45 years in good health. The V and J genes are TRBV27 and TRBJ2-7; D unresolved. What was sequenced was blood. DNA of the CDR3: TGTGCCAGCAGTTTATCGACGGCCTCCTACGAGCAGTACTTC. Translation: CASSLSTASYEQYF.